This T cell receptor (beta chain) was recorded in a study of cytomegalovirus exposure and HLA in healthy donors. Overall study results and limits: Productive rates of about 90% or about 30% were seen for most TCR beta V segments in an earlier analysis. In a later analysis, productive TCRs from donors in an Asian-associated ancestry cluster reportedly carried fewer N-insertions than the cohort mean.

The CDR3 is 16 residues long. V shed 5 bases, J shed 2 bases, and the junction held 11 bases outside the gene matches. CDR1 and CDR2 from the germline V gene are MNHEY and SMNVEV (reference sequence). PCR involved 60 Vbeta and 13 Jbeta primers. Sequencing used immunoSEQ multiplex PCR; TCRdb keeps in-frame clones, though not all of them. The sample holds around 52,000 clones. Concerning this clone itself: Its antigen is undetermined.

Specimen: PBMCs. The V gene is TRBV27, the J gene TRBJ1-1, with 7 bases that match TRBD1. The receptor comes from a man aged 40-49 years in good health and CMV-seropositive. The CDR3 loop reads CASSQLLTGANTEAFF. CDR3 in DNA: TGTGCCAGCAGTCAACTACTTACAGGGGCCAACACTGAAGCTTTCTTT.